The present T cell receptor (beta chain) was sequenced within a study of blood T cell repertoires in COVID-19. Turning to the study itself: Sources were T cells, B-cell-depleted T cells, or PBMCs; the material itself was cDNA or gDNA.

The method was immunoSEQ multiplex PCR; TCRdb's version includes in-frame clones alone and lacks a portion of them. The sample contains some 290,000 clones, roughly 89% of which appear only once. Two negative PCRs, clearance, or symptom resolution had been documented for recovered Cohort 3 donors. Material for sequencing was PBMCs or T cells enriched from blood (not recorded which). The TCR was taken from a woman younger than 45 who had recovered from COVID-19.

The CDR3 protein is CASSLLPASGDLIYNEQFF. DNA for the CDR3: TGTGCCAGCAGTTTATTGCCCGCTAGCGGGGACCTTATCTATAATGAGCAGTTCTTC. This chain links TRBV27 with TRBJ2-1; 9 positions match TRBD2. V lost 1 base, J lost 7 bases, and 17 bases stayed unmatched. The CDR3 consists of 19 residues. Germline V gene lookup returns CDR1 MNHEY and CDR2 SMNVEV (reference sequence).